Below are 30 T cell receptor beta chains sequenced from a single sample in a study of T cell repertoires in cytomegalovirus infection. Their antigens remain unidentified. MiXCR was run by TCRdb on the reads, yielding one entry per CDR3 protein. The data show about half a million distinct CDR3 sequences, 33% seen once. The sequencing here drew on cultured PBMCs, taken from culture after CMV antigen stimulation. The receptors derive from a human donor in good health (CMV status not recorded). Some clones in this sample may be carry-over from other donors' samples.

This chain links TRBV14 with TRBJ2-1, with TRBD2 identical over 8 bases. Per the germline V gene, CDR1 is SGHDN and CDR2 is FVKESK. CDR3 length equals 13 residues. V shed 5 bases and J 6 bases; nucleotides not matched to a gene: 3. The DNA of the CDR3 is TGTGCCAGCAGCAGAGCGGGAGCCAATGAGCAGTTCTTC. Its protein product is CASSRAGANEQFF. The full variable domain, its missing parts supplied by reference TRBV14 and TRBJ2-1, is EAGVTQFPSHSVIEKGQTVTLRCDPISGHDNLYWYRRVMGKEIKFLLHFVKESKQDESGMPNNRFLAERTGGTYSTLKVQPAELEDSGVYFCASSRAGANEQFFGPGTRLTVL.

The sample holds a few counts of this clonotype. The V call is TRBV4-1, the J call TRBJ2-5, with D hard to call. Germline CDR1 is MGHRA and CDR2 is YSYEKL. The V and J ends lost 0 bases and 5 bases respectively, with 4 bases between them. This CDR3 is built from 12 residues. DNA of the CDR3: TGCGCCAGCAGCCAAGATCTGGAGACCCAGTACTTC. Translated: CASSQDLETQYF.

The chain carries TRBV20-1 and TRBJ2-4; 7 bases are a match to TRBD2. In germline, CDR1 is DFQATT, CDR2 SNEGSKA (reference sequence). The CDR3 has 16 residues. After removal of 0 bases from V and 6 bases from J, the junction contained 11 bases not matched to a gene. The CDR3 coding sequence is TGCAGTGCTAGAGATTATGTGGCGGGAGAAGGAAACATTCAGTACTTC. Its translation: CSARDYVAGEGNIQYF.

This clonotype was detected a few times. The rearrangement joins TRBV12-3 or TRBV12-4 to TRBJ1-2, with D perhaps TRBD1 (5 bases). The CDR3 spans 14 residues. V was cut by 5 bases and J by 0 bases, with 10 bases left in between. The CDR3 coding sequence is TGTGCCAGCAGTCGGCAGGGAGCTAACTATGGCTACACCTTC. This sequence encodes CASSRQGANYGYTF.

The rearrangement links TRBV12-3 or TRBV12-4 to TRBJ2-1; 9 bases align to TRBD2. This CDR3 spans 14 amino acids. Trimming at V came to 6 bases and at J to 14 bases, leaving 14 bases not matched to a gene. CDR3 nucleotide sequence: TGTGCCAGCAGCCGGGCTAGCGGGGATAGTTGCAAGTTCTTC. Protein product: CASSRASGDSCKFF.

This clonotype turned up a few times. This rearrangement joins TRBV7-2 to TRBJ2-5; D unclear. V lost 3 bases, J lost 2 bases, and 7 bases lay in between. The CDR3 is 13 amino acids. Germline V gene sequence: CDR1 SGHTA, CDR2 FQGNSA. CDR3 bases: TGTGCCAGCAGCTTCCTCAATCAAGAGACCCAGTACTTC. This codes for CASSFLNQETQYF.

This clonotype was observed many times. The V call is TRBV7-2, the J call TRBJ1-2; possibly TRBD1 for D (6 bases). The CDR3 spans 15 residues. The ends were cut back, 1 base at V and 7 bases at J, with 16 bases in the middle. Germline CDR1 and CDR2: SGHTA and FQGNSA. As DNA, the CDR3 is TGTGCCAGCAGCTTAGTCTTGGGGGGGCTAGGTGGCTACACCTTC. It codes for CASSLVLGGLGGYTF.

Note on this clonotype: Likely a read error: the CDR3 ends without its conserved phenylalanine or tryptophan. The chain uses TRBV19 and TRBJ2-1, with 8 bases that match TRBD2. V lost 6 bases, J lost 0 bases, and 1 base stayed unmatched. This CDR3 has 14 residues. Per the germline V gene, CDR1 is LNHDA and CDR2 is SQIVND (reference sequence). The CDR3 sequence is CASSTSGSYNEQFS. CDR3 nucleotides: TGTGCCAGTAGCACTAGCGGCTCCTACAATGAGCAGTTCTCC.

This clonotype has ten or more counts. The chain has TRBV7-2 and TRBJ2-7; TRBD1 agrees at 7 bases. CDR1 and CDR2 (germline): SGHTA, FQGNSA. The J segment lost 2 bases and the V segment lost 4 bases, leaving 5 bases of the junction unmatched. The CDR3 is 14 amino acids. This chain's CDR3 is CASSYQQGPYEQYF. The CDR3 DNA reads TGTGCCAGCAGCTACCAACAGGGGCCCTACGAGCAGTACTTC.

This clonotype appeared many times. CDR3 DNA sequence: TGTGCCAGCAGCTCAATTAACACTTACTACGAGCAGTACTTC. Translation: CASSSINTYYEQYF. The V call is TRBV7-2, the J call TRBJ2-7; no clear D gene. V lost 4 bases and J 3 bases, leaving 13 bases between the germline ends. Germline V gives CDR1 SGHTA, CDR2 FQGNSA. The CDR3 has 14 amino acids.

The sample holds many counts of this clonotype. The chain has TRBV7-2 and TRBJ2-1; 8 bases agree with TRBD1. Germline V gives CDR1 SGHTA, CDR2 FQGNSA. Germline trimming cut 5 bases from V and 7 bases from J; bases unmatched to any gene: 4. The CDR3 is 13 residues long. CDR3 DNA sequence: TGTGCCAGCAGCCTAAGGACAGGGAATGAGCAGTTCTTC. This codes for CASSLRTGNEQFF.

V gene TRBV6-2 or TRBV6-3 combines with J gene TRBJ2-1; 8 positions agree with TRBD2. Germline-derived CDR1 and CDR2 are MNHEY and SVGEGT. The J segment lost 5 bases and the V segment lost 0 bases, leaving 12 bases of the junction unmatched. CDR3 length equals 18 residues. This CDR3 is CASSYSKGSGNWHNEQFF. The DNA for the CDR3 is TGTGCCAGCAGTTACTCGAAGGGTAGCGGGAATTGGCACAATGAGCAGTTCTTC.

V usage is TRBV7-2 and J usage is TRBJ1-1, with no clear D. CDR1 and CDR2 from the germline V gene are SGHTA and FQGNSA. CDR3 length equals 13 residues. With 4 bases removed from V and 10 bases from J, the gap between germline ends came to 16 bases. DNA of the CDR3: TGTGCCAGCAGCTCAGGACCGCCCCTCGGAGCTTTCTTT. Translating it yields CASSSGPPLGAFF.

This sequence joins TRBV28 and TRBJ1-4, with D tentatively TRBD1 (6 bases). CDR3 length: 12 amino acids. Trimming removed 5 bases at V and 10 bases at J, with 11 bases between. Germline-derived CDR1 and CDR2 are MDHEN and SYDVKM. In nucleotides, the CDR3 is TGTGCCAGCAGTAGACAGGATGGAAAACTGTTTTTT. This encodes CASSRQDGKLFF. Drawing the rest from reference TRBV28 and TRBJ1-4, the complete variable domain is DVKVTQSSRYLVKRTGEKVFLECVQDMDHENMFWYRQDPGLGLRLIYFSYDVKMKEKGDIPEGYSVSREKKERFSLILESASTNQTSMYLCASSRQDGKLFFGSGTQLSVL.

V gene TRBV6-6 combines with J gene TRBJ2-4; 9 nucleotides agree with TRBD1. The CDR3 is 16 residues long. Germline V lookup: CDR1 MNHNY, CDR2 SVGAGI (reference sequence). V trimming: 2 bases; J trimming: 0 bases; junction bases outside the gene matches: 2. CDR3 sequence (DNA): TGTGCCAGCAGTTACACAGGGGGCTTAGCCAAAAACATTCAGTACTTC. Amino acid sequence: CASSYTGGLAKNIQYF.

This clonotype was found many times. The gene calls are TRBV7-6 and TRBJ2-1; TRBD2 agrees at 11 bases. The V and J ends lost 1 base and 3 bases, in that order; junction bases with no gene match: 2. Germline V CDR1 and CDR2: SGHVS, FNYEAQ. The CDR3 spans 16 residues. The CDR3 bases are TGTGCCAGCAGCTTAGTTGGGACTAGCGGCTACAATGAGCAGTTCTTC. The encoded protein is CASSLVGTSGYNEQFF. Drawing the rest from reference TRBV7-6 and TRBJ2-1, the complete variable domain is GAGVSQSPRYKVTKRGQDVALRCDPISGHVSLYWYRQALGQGPEFLTYFNYEAQQDKSGLPNDRFSAERPEGSISTLTIQRTEQRDSAMYRCASSLVGTSGYNEQFFGPGTRLTVL.

The rearrangement uses TRBV28 and TRBJ2-7; possible D gene TRBD1, 5 bases. V lost 5 bases and J 1 base, leaving 15 bases between the germline ends. The CDR3 length is 15 residues. The germline V gene has CDR1 MDHEN and CDR2 SYDVKM. The CDR3 region is CASSPLVQVSYEQYF. The CDR3 nucleotides are TGTGCCAGCAGTCCGCTCGTACAGGTTTCCTACGAGCAGTACTTC.

This clonotype was counted a few times. The rearrangement joins TRBV10-3 to TRBJ2-2; possibly TRBD2 for D (6 bases). The CDR3 loop spans 16 amino acids. Germline V gene lookup returns CDR1 ENHRY and CDR2 SYGVKD. The V and J ends lost 6 bases and 0 bases respectively, with 14 bases between them. Here the CDR3 DNA reads TGTGCCATCAGCAAGGGGACTCCAACGAACACCGGGGAGCTGTTTTTT. Protein sequence: CAISKGTPTNTGELFF.

As for this clonotype: Mismatch with germline at one junction end may stem from a read error. The chain uses TRBV25-1 and TRBJ1-3, with 8 positions matching TRBD1. From germline, CDR1 is MGHDK and CDR2 SYGVNS. The CDR3 extends over 11 amino acids. CDR3 amino acids: CASSGYRGCFF. The CDR3 region has the DNA TGTGCCAGCAGTGGGTACAGGGGGTGTTTCTTT.

This clonotype was seen more than once but under ten times. As DNA, the CDR3 is TGCGCCAGCAGCCAAGTAGGAGGGTCTGAAAAACTGTTTTTT. Translation: CASSQVGGSEKLFF. The rearrangement joins TRBV4-3 to TRBJ1-4, with D unresolved. The V and J ends lost 1 base and 7 bases respectively, with 10 bases between them. CDR3 length: 14 amino acids. The V gene's germline CDR1 is LGHNA and CDR2 YSLEER.

This clonotype was observed once. V gene TRBV12-3 or TRBV12-4 combines with J gene TRBJ2-2; TRBD2 matches 9 bases. V lost 2 bases and J lost 6; bases outside the gene matches: 4. The CDR3 extends over 15 amino acids. Here the CDR3 reads CASSLRGLAAGELFF. The CDR3 region has the DNA TGTGCCAGCAGTTTAAGGGGACTAGCTGCCGGGGAGCTGTTTTTT.

The rearrangement joins TRBV12-5 to TRBJ1-2, with unresolved D. The CDR3 is 15 amino acids. Trimming removed 0 bases at V and 7 bases at J, with 15 bases between. Germline CDR1 is LGHNT and CDR2 is FRNRAP. CDR3: CASGLVPGLSGGYTF. The CDR3 nucleotides read TGTGCTAGTGGTTTGGTCCCCGGGCTCTCCGGTGGCTACACCTTC.

This clonotype was observed a few times. The V call is TRBV19, the J call TRBJ2-7, with 7 bases matching TRBD2. The CDR3 covers 12 residues. The V segment lost 10 bases and the J segment 2 bases; nucleotides outside the gene matches: 5. The germline V gene encodes CDR1 LNHDA and CDR2 SQIVND (reference sequence). The CDR3 nucleotides read TGTGCCACAGCGGGATCTCCCTACGAGCAGTACTTC. Translated, it gives CATAGSPYEQYF.

This rearrangement joins TRBV28 to TRBJ1-5; D is possibly TRBD1 (5 bases). The CDR3 runs 15 residues. Per the germline V gene, CDR1 is MDHEN and CDR2 is SYDVKM. The germline V and J ends were trimmed by 7 bases and 2 bases, with 15 bases remaining between them. CDR3 sequence (DNA): TGTGCCAGCAAAAGGGAGGTGGGGGGCAATCAGCCCCAGCATTTT. Translating it yields CASKREVGGNQPQHF.

A note on this clonotype: A read error may account for a junction end that differs from germline. The genes are TRBV6-2 or TRBV6-3 and TRBJ2-1; TRBD2 might be the D (6 bases). CDR3 size: 13 residues. Germline V gene lookup returns CDR1 MNHEY and CDR2 SVGEGT. DNA for the CDR3: TGTGCCAGCAGTCCCAGGGACTTACATGAGGAGTTCTTC. Translating it yields CASSPRDLHEEFF.

The rearrangement links TRBV11-3 to TRBJ1-2; a possible D gene is TRBD1 (5 bases). Looked up from germline, CDR1 is SGHNT and CDR2 is YENEEA. The CDR3 has 15 residues. Trimming pared 1 base from V and 4 bases from J, leaving 13 bases between. The CDR3 is CASSLVGGGSYGYTF. In DNA, the CDR3 is TGTGCCAGCAGCTTAGTCGGGGGAGGTAGCTATGGCTACACCTTC.

This clonotype was detected a few times. The rearrangement uses TRBV25-1 and TRBJ2-1; 8 bases line up with TRBD2. This CDR3 spans 15 amino acids. Trimming cost V 7 bases and J 7 bases; bases outside gene matches: 12. Germline CDR1 is MGHDK and CDR2 is SYGVNS. CDR3 loop: CASMLGAAGGNEQFF. For the CDR3, the DNA is TGTGCCAGCATGTTAGGGGCGGCGGGAGGTAATGAGCAGTTCTTC.

The CDR3 reads CASSPQNLEGEQFF. CDR3 bases: TGTGCCAGCAGTCCCCAAAACTTGGAGGGTGAGCAGTTCTTC. This chain connects TRBV28 to TRBJ2-1; D may be TRBD2 (6 bases). The CDR3 contains 14 residues. Trimming took 5 bases from V and 9 from J, leaving 17 bases between them. The germline V gene has CDR1 MDHEN and CDR2 SYDVKM. Looking up the rest from reference TRBV28 and TRBJ2-1 gives the full variable domain: DVKVTQSSRYLVKRTGEKVFLECVQDMDHENMFWYRQDPGLGLRLIYFSYDVKMKEKGDIPEGYSVSREKKERFSLILESASTNQTSMYLCASSPQNLEGEQFFGPGTRLTVL.

The chain has TRBV7-6 and TRBJ2-7, with 7 nucleotides matching TRBD1. Germline V gene data show CDR1 as SGHVS and CDR2 as FNYEAQ. The CDR3 covers 15 residues. V lost 5 bases to trimming and J lost 0 bases; unmatched junction nucleotides: 7. The CDR3 reads CASSVSGQSSYEQYF. In DNA, the CDR3 is TGTGCCAGCAGCGTCTCGGGACAGAGCTCCTACGAGCAGTACTTC.

The chain couples TRBV7-2 to TRBJ2-1; 8 bases are a match to TRBD2. Germline V CDR1 and CDR2: SGHTA, FQGNSA. Trimming took 1 base from V and 16 from J; bases not matched to a gene: 6. CDR3 length equals 12 residues. The chain's CDR3 is CASSLVSGSRFF. The CDR3 coding sequence is TGTGCCAGCAGCTTAGTGAGCGGGAGTCGATTCTTC.